This TCR beta chain was obtained from a study of cytomegalovirus exposure and HLA in healthy donors. Whole-study results and caveats: In a later analysis, a genetic analysis reported fewer productive-TCR N-insertions in an Asian-associated ancestry cluster than the cohort average. In a later analysis, TCR beta V- and J-gene trimming showed a link to a missense DCLRE1C variant.

Worth noting for this clone: Its antigen remains unidentified.

Researchers ran the PCR with 60 Vbeta and 13 Jbeta primers. Data came from immunoSEQ multiplex PCR; TCRdb stores just in-frame clones and leaves some out. Of roughly 100,000 clones detected, 50% to 70% appear once; the ten largest clones hold about 4.3%. Trimming removed 4 bases from V and 3 bases from J; junction bases left unmatched: 3. The CDR3 is 13 residues long. CDR1 and CDR2 (germline): ENHRY, SYGVKD. The source of this sequence is a human donor in good health. The sequencing sample was made of PBMCs. V is TRBV10-3 and J is TRBJ2-7; 7 bases align to TRBD2. Written as DNA, the CDR3 is TGTGCCATCAGTGTAGGCGGGAGCTACGAGCAGTACTTC. It yields the protein CAISVGGSYEQYF.